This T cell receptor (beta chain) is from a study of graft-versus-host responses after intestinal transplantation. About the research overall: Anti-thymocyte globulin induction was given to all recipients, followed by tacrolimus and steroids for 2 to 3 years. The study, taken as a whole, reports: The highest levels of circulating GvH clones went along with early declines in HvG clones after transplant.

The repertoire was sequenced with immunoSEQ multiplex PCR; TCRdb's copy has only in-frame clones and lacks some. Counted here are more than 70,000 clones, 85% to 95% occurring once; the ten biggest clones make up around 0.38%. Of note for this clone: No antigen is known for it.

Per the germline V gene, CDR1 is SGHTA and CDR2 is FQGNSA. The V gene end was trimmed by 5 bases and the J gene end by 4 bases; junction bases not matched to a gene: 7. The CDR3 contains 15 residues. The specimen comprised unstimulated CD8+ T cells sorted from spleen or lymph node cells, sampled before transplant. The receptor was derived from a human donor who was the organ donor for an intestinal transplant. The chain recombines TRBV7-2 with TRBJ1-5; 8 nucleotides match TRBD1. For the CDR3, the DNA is TGTGCCAGCAGCGCCTGGACAGGGATAAATCAGCCCCAGCATTTT. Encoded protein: CASSAWTGINQPQHF.